This TCR beta chain was captured in a study of CD8 T cells in Susac syndrome. Looked up from germline, CDR1 is SQVTM and CDR2 is ANQGSEA. V gave up 4 bases and J gave up 4 bases; unmatched junction bases: 8. This CDR3 contains 14 residues. The authors reverse transcribed about 0.5 to 1 ug RNA with random hexamers. An immunoSEQ multiplex PCR generated amplified TCR beta CDR3 products spanning 54 Vbeta and 13 Jbeta. TCRdb passed the immunoSEQ multiplex PCR reads through MiXCR, listing each CDR3 protein once. The sample carries about 85,000 distinct CDR3 sequences, 95% recorded once. The V gene is TRBV29-1, the J gene TRBJ2-3; 7 nucleotides line up with TRBD2. The sample was CD8+ T cells from PBMCs. The sequence derives from a human donor with Susac syndrome. Here the CDR3 reads CSVVEGGPPDTQYF. CDR3 sequence (DNA): TGCAGCGTTGTGGAGGGAGGGCCGCCAGATACGCAGTATTTT.